This section outlines one TCR beta chain sequence together with its context. This table comes from immunoSEQ multiplex PCR, and its TCRdb copy is limited to in-frame clones, with some not included. Of roughly 100,000 clones in the sample, approximately 90% were seen once. V trimming: 7 bases; J trimming: 2 bases; junction bases outside the gene matches: 7. The germline V gene has CDR1 MNHEY and CDR2 SVGAGI. CDR3 size: 15 residues. This sample is drawn from a study of blood T cell repertoires in COVID-19. Study details: T cells, B-cell-depleted T cells, or PBMCs supplied cDNA or gDNA.

V and J are TRBV6-5 and TRBJ2-7; 11 nucleotides match TRBD1. This receptor was taken from a man between 50 and 59 years old in a cohort sampled during active COVID-19. The sequenced material came from peripheral blood. This CDR3 is CASMRGTGGAYEQYV. As DNA, the CDR3 is TGTGCCAGCATGAGGGGGACAGGGGGGGCCTACGAGCAGTACGTC.